These T cell receptor beta chains were read from a single sample in a study of blood T cells in healthy people across ages. TCRdb re-derived calls from the 5' RACE reads in MiXCR, one entry per CDR3 protein. In the table there are about 1.1 million distinct CDR3 sequences, roughly two fifths of which are singletons. Input material: blood. These receptors came from a man aged 18 to 35 in good health. The CDR3 runs from the conserved cysteine through the conserved F or W. The D gene is left open where the match is weak. Clone size is not always given. Where it is, it says once, few, many or a class for expanded clones.

j_call d_call v_call clone_size cdr3_aa cdr3_nt
TRBJ1-1 . TRBV7-8 few CASTHGRREPNTEAFF TGTGCCAGCACCCATGGGAGAAGGGAGCCTAACACTGAAGCTTTCTTT
TRBJ2-5 . TRBV12-5 . CASGFFAEETQYF TGTGCTAGTGGTTTCTTTGCGGAAGAGACCCAGTACTTC
TRBJ2-3 . TRBV12-3/TRBV12-4 . CASSLQEVGADTQYF TGTGCCAGCAGTTTACAGGAGGTGGGGGCAGATACGCAGTATTTT
TRBJ2-1 TRBD1 TRBV11-2 many CASSLSGQGLNEQFF TGTGCCAGCAGCTTATCAGGACAGGGATTGAATGAGCAGTTCTTC
TRBJ1-2 . TRBV9 . CASSVADSSYGYTF TGTGCCAGCAGCGTAGCCGACAGTTCCTATGGCTACACCTTC
TRBJ2-3 TRBD2 TRBV10-3 few CAAGRERITDTQYF TGTGCCGCCGGGAGGGAGAGAATCACAGATACGCAGTATTTT
TRBJ2-3 TRBD2 TRBV6-1 . CASRTLISVKGRGGSTDTQYF TGTGCCAGCAGGACCCTCATTTCGGTCAAGGGCCGGGGGGGGAGCACAGATACGCAGTATTTT
TRBJ2-7 . TRBV5-5 few CASSLVGTHYEQYF TGTGCCAGCAGCTTGGTTGGGACCCACTACGAGCAGTACTTC
TRBJ1-6 . TRBV25-1 . CASSDRTGPSSYNSPLHF TGTGCCAGCAGTGACCGAACAGGGCCGAGCTCCTATAATTCACCCCTCCACTTT
TRBJ1-2 TRBD1 TRBV6-6 many CASSYLTGNYGYTF TGTGCCAGCAGTTACTTGACAGGGAACTATGGCTACACCTTC
TRBJ2-7 . TRBV5-8 . CASSAVLEQYF TGTGCCAGCAGCGCGGTGCTCGAGCAGTACTTC
TRBJ1-4 . TRBV20-1 . CSADPQSNEKLFF TGCAGTGCTGACCCTCAATCTAATGAAAAACTGTTTTTT
TRBJ2-3 . TRBV9 . CASSVASRSGFADTQYF TGTGCCAGCAGCGTAGCCTCAAGGTCAGGGTTTGCAGATACGCAGTATTTT
TRBJ2-7 . TRBV7-2 . CASSLDIGAYNEQYF TGTGCCAGCAGCTTAGATATAGGGGCGTACAATGAGCAGTACTTC
TRBJ1-2 . TRBV7-2 . CASSLHNQLDGYTF TGTGCCAGCAGCTTACACAATCAACTCGATGGCTACACCTTC
TRBJ2-1 . TRBV2 few CASSEIGGSGGEQFF TGTGCCAGCAGTGAGATCGGGGGCTCTGGGGGAGAGCAGTTCTTC
TRBJ2-2 TRBD1 TRBV20-1 . CSASLQGAGNTGELFF TGCAGTGCTAGCCTCCAGGGGGCGGGGAACACCGGGGAGCTGTTTTTT
TRBJ1-2 . TRBV7-2 . CASSQRANYGYTF TGTGCCAGCAGCCAGAGAGCTAACTATGGCTACACCTTC
TRBJ1-4 . TRBV20-1 few CSARESRGYNEKLFF TGCAGTGCTAGAGAATCCAGGGGTTACAATGAAAAACTGTTTTTT
TRBJ1-2 TRBD1 TRBV7-8 few CASSVSGQAYGYTF TGTGCCAGCAGCGTAAGTGGACAGGCTTATGGCTACACCTTC
TRBJ2-7 TRBD2 TRBV9 . CASSVGLAGGTYEQYF TGTGCCAGCAGCGTGGGACTAGCGGGGGGGACCTACGAGCAGTACTTC
TRBJ1-4 TRBD1 TRBV9 . CASSTRQGANEKLFF TGTGCCAGCAGCACCCGACAGGGGGCCAATGAAAAACTGTTTTTT
TRBJ2-1 TRBD2 TRBV5-1 . CASSLDGLAGVSYNEQFF TGCGCCAGCAGCTTGGACGGACTAGCGGGGGTGTCCTACAATGAGCAGTTCTTC
TRBJ2-1 TRBD1 TRBV28 . CASSLPGTGNHEQFF TGTGCCAGCAGTTTACCCGGGACAGGGAACCATGAGCAGTTCTTC
TRBJ2-1 TRBD2 TRBV7-9 few CASSFGSSGGFNEQFF TGTGCCAGCAGCTTCGGCTCAAGCGGGGGATTCAATGAGCAGTTCTTC
TRBJ2-7 . TRBV6-5 . CASSPGNGRYEQYF TGTGCCAGCAGCCCGGGGAACGGCCGCTACGAGCAGTACTTC
TRBJ2-5 . TRBV7-4 few CASSLEPSRLKYQETQYF TGTGCCAGCAGCTTAGAGCCTAGCCGGCTAAAGTACCAAGAGACCCAGTACTTC
TRBJ2-7 TRBD1 TRBV7-9 . CASSIPVTGSYEQYF TGTGCCAGCAGCATACCCGTGACAGGGTCCTACGAGCAGTACTTC
TRBJ2-3 . TRBV14 many CASSQDTGNTQYF TGTGCCAGCAGCCAAGATACCGGTAATACGCAGTATTTT
TRBJ1-4 . TRBV4-3 . CASSHRQQGTNEKLFF TGCGCCAGCAGCCATCGGCAACAGGGCACTAATGAAAAACTGTTTTTT
TRBJ2-2 . TRBV6-6 . CASSLGQNPNTGELFF TGTGCCAGCAGTCTGGGGCAAAACCCGAACACCGGGGAGCTGTTTTTT
TRBJ2-1 . TRBV11-2 . CASSLEVPAYNEQFF TGTGCCAGCAGCTTAGAAGTACCAGCCTACAATGAGCAGTTCTTC
TRBJ2-4 . TRBV7-2 . CASSFRDRHLAKNIQYF TGTGCCAGCAGCTTCCGGGACCGTCATCTAGCCAAAAACATTCAGTACTTC
TRBJ1-1 . TRBV6-2/TRBV6-3 few CASSHREDGSFTEAFF TGTGCCAGCAGCCACAGGGAGGATGGTTCGTTTACTGAAGCTTTCTTT
TRBJ1-2 TRBD1 TRBV15 . CATSGERQGYGYTF TGTGCCACCAGCGGAGAGCGACAGGGCTATGGCTACACCTTC
TRBJ2-5 TRBD1 TRBV30 few CAWSPSTGLGVEQYF TGTGCCTGGAGTCCTTCGACAGGGCTAGGCGTTGAGCAGTACTTC
TRBJ1-6 . TRBV15 . CATSVRGGFNSPLHF TGTGCCACCAGCGTCCGAGGGGGGTTCAATTCACCCCTCCACTTT
TRBJ2-5 . TRBV20-1 few CSARDREAETQYF TGCAGTGCTAGAGATCGGGAAGCAGAGACCCAGTACTTC
TRBJ1-1 . TRBV9 few CASSVVSQNTEAFF TGTGCCAGCAGCGTAGTCTCCCAGAACACTGAAGCTTTCTTT
TRBJ2-1 . TRBV7-2 . CASSLVGGATYNEQFF TGTGCCAGCAGCTTAGTTGGGGGGGCTACGTACAATGAGCAGTTCTTC
TRBJ2-1 TRBD1 TRBV6-5 . CASHKQGASYNEQFF TGTGCCAGCCACAAGCAGGGGGCTTCCTACAATGAGCAGTTCTTC
TRBJ2-3 TRBD2 TRBV4-2 . CASSSPPSLRGFVDTQYF TGTGCCAGCAGCTCACCCCCTTCGTTGCGGGGGTTTGTAGATACGCAGTATTTT
TRBJ2-4 TRBD1 TRBV2 . CASSTYRGRLAKNIQYF TGTGCCAGCAGTACCTACAGGGGACGACTGGCCAAAAACATTCAGTACTTC
TRBJ2-3 . TRBV14 . CASSQDPGLRTDAQYF TGTGCCAGCAGCCAAGATCCGGGACTCCGCACAGATGCGCAGTATTTT
TRBJ1-2 TRBD1 TRBV5-1 many CASSRGQQPGSGYTF TGCGCCAGCAGCCGGGGACAGCAGCCGGGGAGTGGCTACACCTTC
TRBJ1-4 . TRBV4-1 . CASSQGATSTNEKLFF TGCGCCAGCAGCCAAGGGGCTACCTCAACTAATGAAAAACTGTTTTTT
TRBJ2-4 TRBD1 TRBV6-5 . CASRRTGLGNIQYF TGTGCCAGCAGAAGGACAGGGTTGGGGAACATTCAGTACTTC
TRBJ1-1 TRBD1 TRBV6-5 many CASSMTGWTEAFF TGTGCCAGCAGCATGACAGGGTGGACCGAAGCTTTCTTT